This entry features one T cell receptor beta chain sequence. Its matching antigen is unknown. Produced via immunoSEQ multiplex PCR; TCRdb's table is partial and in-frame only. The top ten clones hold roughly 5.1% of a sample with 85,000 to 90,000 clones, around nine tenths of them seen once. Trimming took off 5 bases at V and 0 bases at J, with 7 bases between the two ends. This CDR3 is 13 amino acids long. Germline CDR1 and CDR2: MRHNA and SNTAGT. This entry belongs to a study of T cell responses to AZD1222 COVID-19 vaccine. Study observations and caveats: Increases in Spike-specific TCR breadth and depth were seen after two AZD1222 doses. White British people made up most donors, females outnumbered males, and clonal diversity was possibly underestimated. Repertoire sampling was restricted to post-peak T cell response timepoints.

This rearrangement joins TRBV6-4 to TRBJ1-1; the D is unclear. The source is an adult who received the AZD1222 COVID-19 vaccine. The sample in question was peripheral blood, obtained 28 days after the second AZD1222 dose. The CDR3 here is CASSRTMNTEAFF. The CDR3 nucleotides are TGTGCCAGCAGTCGAACCATGAACACTGAAGCTTTCTTT.